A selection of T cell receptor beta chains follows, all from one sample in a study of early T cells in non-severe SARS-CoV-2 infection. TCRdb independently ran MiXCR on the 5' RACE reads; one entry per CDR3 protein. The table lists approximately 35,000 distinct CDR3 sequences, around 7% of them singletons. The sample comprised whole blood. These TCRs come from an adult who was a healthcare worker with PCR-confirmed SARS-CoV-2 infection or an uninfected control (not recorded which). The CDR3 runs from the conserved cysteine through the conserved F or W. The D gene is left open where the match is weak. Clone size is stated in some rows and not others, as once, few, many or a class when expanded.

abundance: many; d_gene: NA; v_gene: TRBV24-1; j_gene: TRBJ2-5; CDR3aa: CATSDDSRGTQYF; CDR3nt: TGTGCCACCAGTGATGACAGTCGAGGGACCCAGTACTTC
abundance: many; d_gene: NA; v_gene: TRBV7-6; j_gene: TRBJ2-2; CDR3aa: CAGANTGELFF; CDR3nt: TGTGCCGGGGCGAACACCGGGGAGCTGTTTTTT
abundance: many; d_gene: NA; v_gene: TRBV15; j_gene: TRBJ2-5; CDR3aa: CATSRDSLSGGTQYF; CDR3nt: TGTGCCACCAGCAGAGATAGTTTAAGCGGAGGGACCCAGTACTTC
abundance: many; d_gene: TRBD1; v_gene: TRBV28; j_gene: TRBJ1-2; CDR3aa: CASSFAEQGVYGYTF; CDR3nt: TGTGCCAGCAGTTTTGCCGAACAGGGGGTCTATGGCTACACCTTC
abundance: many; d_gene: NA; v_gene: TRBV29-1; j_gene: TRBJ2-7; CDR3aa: CSVVPGLFYEQYF; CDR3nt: TGCAGCGTTGTCCCCGGACTCTTCTACGAGCAGTACTTC
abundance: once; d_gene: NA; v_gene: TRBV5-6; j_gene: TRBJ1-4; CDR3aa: CASCLGTGTFEKLFF; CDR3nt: TGTGCCAGCTGCTTGGGAACCGGGACCTTTGAAAAACTGTTTTTT
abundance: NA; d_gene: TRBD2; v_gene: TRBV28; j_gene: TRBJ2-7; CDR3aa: CASRLGLADSYEQYF; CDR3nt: TGTGCCAGCAGACTGGGACTAGCGGACTCCTACGAGCAGTACTTC
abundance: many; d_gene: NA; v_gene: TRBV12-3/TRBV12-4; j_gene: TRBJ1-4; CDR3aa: CASSIGFQEEKLFF; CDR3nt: TGTGCCAGCAGTATCGGTTTTCAGGAGGAAAAACTGTTTTTT
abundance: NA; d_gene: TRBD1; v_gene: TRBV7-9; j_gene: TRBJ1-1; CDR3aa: CAGREGANTEAFF; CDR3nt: TGTGCCGGAAGAGAGGGGGCGAACACTGAAGCTTTCTTT
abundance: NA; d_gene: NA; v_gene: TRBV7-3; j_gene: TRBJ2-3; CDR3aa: CASSLTDLGTDTQYF; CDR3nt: TGTGCCAGCAGCCTCACAGACCTAGGCACAGATACGCAGTATTTT
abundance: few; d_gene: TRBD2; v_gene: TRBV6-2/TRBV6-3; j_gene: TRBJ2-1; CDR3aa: CASTRTSGSNEQFF; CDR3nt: TGTGCCAGCACGAGGACTAGCGGGAGCAATGAGCAGTTCTTC
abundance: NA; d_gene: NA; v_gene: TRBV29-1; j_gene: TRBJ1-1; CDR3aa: CSVEGPEAFF; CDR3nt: TGCAGCGTTGAAGGGCCTGAAGCTTTCTTT
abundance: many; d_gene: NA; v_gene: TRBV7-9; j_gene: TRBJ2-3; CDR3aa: CASSGKGTDTQYF; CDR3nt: TGTGCCAGCAGCGGGAAGGGCACAGATACGCAGTATTTT
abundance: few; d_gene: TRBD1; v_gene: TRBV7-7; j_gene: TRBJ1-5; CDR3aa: CASSLDRNQPQHF; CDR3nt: TGTGCTAGCAGCTTGGACAGGAATCAGCCCCAGCATTTT
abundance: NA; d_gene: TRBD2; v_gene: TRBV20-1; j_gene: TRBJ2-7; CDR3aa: CSATRTSGSYEQYF; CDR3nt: TGCAGTGCAACCAGGACTAGCGGGAGCTACGAGCAGTACTTC
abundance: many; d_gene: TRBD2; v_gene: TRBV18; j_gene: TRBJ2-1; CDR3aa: CASSPSASGRTNEQFF; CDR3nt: TGTGCCAGCTCACCTTCGGCTAGCGGGAGGACGAATGAGCAGTTCTTC
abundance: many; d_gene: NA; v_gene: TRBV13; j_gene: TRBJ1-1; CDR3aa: CASSLGTANTEAFF; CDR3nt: TGTGCCAGCAGCTTAGGTACAGCGAACACTGAAGCTTTCTTT
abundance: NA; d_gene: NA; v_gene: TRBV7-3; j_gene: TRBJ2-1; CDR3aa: CASSLLGGAGSSYNEQFF; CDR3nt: TGTGCCAGCAGCCTCCTCGGTGGAGCGGGCAGCTCCTACAATGAGCAGTTCTTC
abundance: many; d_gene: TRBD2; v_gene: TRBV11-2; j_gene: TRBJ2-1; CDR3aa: CASKTSVGVDEQFF; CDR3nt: TGTGCCAGCAAGACTAGCGTTGGAGTCGATGAGCAGTTCTTC
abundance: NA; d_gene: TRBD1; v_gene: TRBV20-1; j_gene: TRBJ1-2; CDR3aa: CSDKNAGTGISTF; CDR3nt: TGCAGTGATAAGAACGCCGGGACAGGGATCAGTACCTTC
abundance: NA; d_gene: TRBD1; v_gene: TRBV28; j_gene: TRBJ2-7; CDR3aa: CASSPPPGQGINEQYF; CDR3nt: TGTGCCAGCAGTCCACCCCCGGGACAGGGCATCAACGAGCAGTACTTC
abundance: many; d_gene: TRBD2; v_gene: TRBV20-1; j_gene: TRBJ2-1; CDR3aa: CSATLPGLAGTDEQFF; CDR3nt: TGCAGTGCTACCTTGCCGGGACTAGCGGGTACGGATGAGCAGTTCTTC
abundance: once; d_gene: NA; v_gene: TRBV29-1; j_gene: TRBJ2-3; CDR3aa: CSVRTDTQYF; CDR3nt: TGCAGCGTGCGCACAGATACGCAGTATTTT
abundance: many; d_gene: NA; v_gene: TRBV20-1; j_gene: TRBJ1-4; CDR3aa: CSAISGFQNEKLFF; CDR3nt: TGCAGTGCGATATCTGGGTTTCAGAATGAAAAACTGTTTTTT
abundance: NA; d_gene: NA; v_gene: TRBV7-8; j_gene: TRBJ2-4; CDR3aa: CASSLSPSWNIQYF; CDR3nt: TGTGCCAGCAGCCTTAGCCCCTCATGGAACATTCAGTACTTC
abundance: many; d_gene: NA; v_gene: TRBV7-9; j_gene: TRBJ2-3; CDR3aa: CASSKSTDTQYF; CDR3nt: TGTGCCAGCAGCAAGTCCACAGATACGCAGTATTTT
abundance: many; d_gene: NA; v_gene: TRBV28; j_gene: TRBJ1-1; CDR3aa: CASTLPGIMNTEAFF; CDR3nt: TGTGCCAGCACCTTACCGGGAATCATGAACACTGAAGCTTTCTTT
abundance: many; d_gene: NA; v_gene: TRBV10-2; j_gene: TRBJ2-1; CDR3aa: CASKLTSINEQFF; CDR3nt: TGCGCCAGCAAGCTTACTTCGATCAATGAGCAGTTCTTC
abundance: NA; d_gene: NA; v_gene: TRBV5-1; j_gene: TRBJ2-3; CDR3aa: CASSYVTGEGDTQYF; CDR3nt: TGCGCCAGCAGCTACGTAACGGGAGAAGGAGATACGCAGTATTTT
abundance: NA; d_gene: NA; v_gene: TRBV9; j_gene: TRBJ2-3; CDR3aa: CASSLGPTDTQYF; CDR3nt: TGTGCCAGCAGCCTCGGACCCACAGATACGCAGTATTTT
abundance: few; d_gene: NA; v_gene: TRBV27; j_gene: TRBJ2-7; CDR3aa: CASSSTLRVTYEQYF; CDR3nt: TGTGCCAGCAGTTCAACCCTCAGGGTTACCTACGAGCAGTACTTC
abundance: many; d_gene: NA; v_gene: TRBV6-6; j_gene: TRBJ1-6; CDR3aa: CASTLTGRDSPLHF; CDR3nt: TGTGCCAGCACTTTGACGGGGAGGGATTCACCCCTCCACTTT
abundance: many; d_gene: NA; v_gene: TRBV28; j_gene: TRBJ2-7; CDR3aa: CASRSPSDSYEQYF; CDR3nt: TGTGCCAGCAGGTCTCCTAGCGACTCCTACGAGCAGTACTTC
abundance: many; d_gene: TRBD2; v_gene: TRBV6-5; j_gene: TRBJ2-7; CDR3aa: CASRPLGGGPPYEQYF; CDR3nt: TGTGCCAGCAGGCCCTTGGGGGGAGGGCCTCCATACGAGCAGTACTTC
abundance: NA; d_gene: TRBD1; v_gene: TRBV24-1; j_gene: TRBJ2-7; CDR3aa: CASEDRGGEQYF; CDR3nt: TGTGCCTCCGAAGACAGGGGAGGCGAGCAGTACTTC
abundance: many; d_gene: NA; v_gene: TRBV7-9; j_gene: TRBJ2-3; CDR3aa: CASSFESRHTDTQYF; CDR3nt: TGTGCCAGCAGCTTTGAATCCCGGCACACAGATACGCAGTATTTT
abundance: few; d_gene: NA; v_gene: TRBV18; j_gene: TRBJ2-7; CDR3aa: CASSLSDEQYF; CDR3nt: TGTGCCAGCTCACTTTCCGACGAGCAGTACTTC
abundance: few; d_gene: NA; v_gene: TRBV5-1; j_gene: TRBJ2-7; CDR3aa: CASSSGPDRSSYEQYF; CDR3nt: TGCGCCAGCAGCTCCGGGCCCGACAGGAGCTCCTACGAGCAGTACTTC
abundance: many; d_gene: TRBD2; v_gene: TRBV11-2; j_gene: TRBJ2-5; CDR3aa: CASSRTSEETQYF; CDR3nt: TGTGCCAGCAGCAGAACTAGCGAAGAGACCCAGTACTTC
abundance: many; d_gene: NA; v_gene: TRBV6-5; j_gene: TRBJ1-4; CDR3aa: CASSPYYEQVGEKLFF; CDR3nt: TGTGCCAGCAGTCCGTACTATGAACAAGTGGGTGAAAAACTGTTTTTT
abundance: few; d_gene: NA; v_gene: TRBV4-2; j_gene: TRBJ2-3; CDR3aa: CASSQDWGLAADTQYF; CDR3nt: TGTGCCAGCAGCCAAGATTGGGGGTTAGCCGCAGATACGCAGTATTTT
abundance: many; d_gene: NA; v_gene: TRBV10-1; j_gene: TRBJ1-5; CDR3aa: CASSPDLNQPQHF; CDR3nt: TGCGCCAGCAGTCCCGACCTAAATCAGCCCCAGCATTTT
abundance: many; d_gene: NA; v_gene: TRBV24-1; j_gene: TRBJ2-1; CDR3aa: CATAARERVDEQFF; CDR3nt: TGTGCCACCGCGGCCCGGGAGCGAGTCGATGAGCAGTTCTTC
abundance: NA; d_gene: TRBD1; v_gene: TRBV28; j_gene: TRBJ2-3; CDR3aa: CASSSEDRGHSDTQYF; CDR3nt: TGTGCCAGCAGTTCAGAGGACAGGGGGCACTCAGATACGCAGTATTTT
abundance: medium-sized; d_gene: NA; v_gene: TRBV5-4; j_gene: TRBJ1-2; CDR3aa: CASSFPARDGYTF; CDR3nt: TGTGCCAGCAGCTTCCCCGCCCGTGATGGCTACACCTTC
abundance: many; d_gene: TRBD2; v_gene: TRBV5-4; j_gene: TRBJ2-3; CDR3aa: CASSRAGVEDTQYF; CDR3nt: TGTGCCAGCAGCAGAGCGGGAGTAGAAGATACGCAGTATTTT
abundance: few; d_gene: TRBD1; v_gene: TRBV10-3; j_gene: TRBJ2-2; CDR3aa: CAIRTGSGGTGELFF; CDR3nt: TGTGCCATCAGGACCGGGTCAGGGGGCACCGGGGAGCTGTTTTTT
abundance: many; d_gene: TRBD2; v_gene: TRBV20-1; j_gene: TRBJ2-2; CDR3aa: CSARPPGRAGELFF; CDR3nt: TGCAGTGCTAGACCCCCCGGGAGGGCCGGGGAGCTGTTTTTT